Each of the 10 T cell receptor beta chains below was sequenced from the same sample in a study of vaccination effects on CD4 cells after COVID-19. The protocol was immunoSEQ multiplex PCR, while the TCRdb copy is restricted to in-frame clones and leaves out a portion. The profile shows some 68,000 clones, around 81% of them singletons. Using viral peptide pools, the ViraFEST assay grew out antigen-specific CD4+ T cells prior to sequencing. When about ten days of culture had elapsed, CD4+ T cells were isolated. Of the BNT162b2 and mRNA-1273 vaccines, participants received two doses of one or the other. These receptors' antigens are unknown. The sequences come from CD4+ T cells from PBMCs cultured with HCoV-229E spike peptides, collected after COVID-19 vaccination. These receptors were obtained from a human donor who received a COVID-19 vaccine.

The rearrangement uses TRBV5-1 and TRBJ2-3, with D perhaps matching TRBD2 (6 bases). V was shortened by 4 bases and J by 7 bases, with 13 bases between the two germline ends. The CDR3 loop spans 13 amino acids. Germline V gene lookup returns CDR1 SGHRS and CDR2 YFSETQ. Here the CDR3 DNA reads TGCGCCAGCAGCACGAACCGGGAGCATACGCAGTATTTT. Its protein is CASSTNREHTQYF.

The chain carries TRBV30 and TRBJ1-2; D is perhaps TRBD1 (5 bases). Looked up from germline, CDR1 is GTSNPN and CDR2 is SVGIG (reference sequence). The V end lost 2 bases, the J end lost 4 bases, and 8 bases lay between the germline ends. The CDR3 is made up of 12 amino acids. Written as DNA, the CDR3 is TGTGCCTGGAGTCAGGACATCTATGGCTACACCTTC. This sequence encodes CAWSQDIYGYTF.

This clone was seen a single time. The chain uses TRBV24-1 and TRBJ2-5; D gene unclear. The CDR3 runs 13 residues. The V end lost 5 bases, the J end lost 2 bases, and 8 bases lay between the germline ends. Germline CDR1 reads KGHDR; CDR2 reads SFDVKD. Here the CDR3 DNA reads TGTGCCACCAGTGGAACCATGCAAGAGACCCAGTACTTC. Its protein is CATSGTMQETQYF.

The chain recombines TRBV4-1 with TRBJ2-1; weak D call: TRBD1 (6 bases). Trimming took off 0 bases at V and 1 base at J, with 16 bases between the two ends. The CDR3 spans 18 residues. Germline V CDR1 and CDR2: MGHRA, YSYEKL. The CDR3 loop reads CASSQDFGPRGSYNEQFF. CDR3 sequence (DNA): TGCGCCAGCAGCCAAGACTTCGGGCCCAGGGGATCCTACAATGAGCAGTTCTTC.

The gene calls are TRBV29-1 and TRBJ1-5; D is ambiguous. V was trimmed by 3 bases and J by 1 base, leaving 7 bases between them. The CDR3 is made up of 13 amino acids. Germline lookup yields CDR1 SQVTM and CDR2 ANQGSEA. The CDR3, as DNA: TGCAGCGTTGAGGCGGGGAGCAATCAGCCCCAGCATTTT. Amino acid sequence: CSVEAGSNQPQHF.

V is TRBV5-1 and J is TRBJ1-4; weak D call: TRBD1 (5 bases). The CDR3 loop spans 15 amino acids. Germline CDR1 SGHRS, CDR2 YFSETQ. The V end lost 1 base, the J end lost 5 bases, and 12 bases lay between the germline ends. The CDR3 loop is CASSLSGTGNEKLFF. CDR3 in DNA: TGCGCCAGCAGCTTGTCGGGGACGGGGAATGAAAAACTGTTTTTT.

The genes are TRBV10-1 and TRBJ2-7, with 10 bases matching TRBD1. Germline V gene sequence: CDR1 WNHNN, CDR2 SYGVQD (reference sequence). CDR3 size: 14 residues. The trim removed 3 bases at V and 6 bases at J, leaving 5 bases unmatched. The CDR3 region is CASSEGGQGSEQYV. CDR3 nucleotides: TGCGCCAGCAGTGAAGGGGGACAGGGGAGCGAGCAGTACGTC.

This clone has a handful of counts. The rearrangement uses TRBV18 and TRBJ2-2, with a weak D call TRBD2 (6 bases). Germline lookup yields CDR1 KGHSH and CDR2 LQKENI. The V end lost 2 bases, the J end lost 2 bases, and 12 bases lay between the germline ends. This CDR3 region has 16 residues. CDR3 nucleotide sequence: TGTGCCAGCTCACCAATCGGAGGGCTCAACACCGGGGAGCTGTTTTTT. Translated: CASSPIGGLNTGELFF.

The V and J genes are TRBV9 and TRBJ2-6; D not certain. Trimming removed 1 base from V and 3 bases from J, with 8 bases in between. This CDR3 has 15 residues. Looked up from germline, CDR1 is SGDLS and CDR2 is YYNGEE. CDR3 in DNA: TGTGCCAGCAGCGTACGGTCCCTTGGGGCCAACGTCCTGACTTTC. This translates into CASSVRSLGANVLTF.

Notes on this clone: The sample carries other DNA sequences with the same CDR3. V and J are TRBV7-3 and TRBJ1-1; D is unclear. CDR3 size: 13 residues. Germline V gives CDR1 SGHTA, CDR2 FQGTGA. V was trimmed by 3 bases and J by 1 base, leaving 6 bases between them. The CDR3, as DNA: TGTGCCAGCAGCTTTGCCGCGAACACTGAAGCTTTCTTT. This codes for CASSFAANTEAFF. The complete variable domain, with remaining parts taken from reference TRBV7-3 and TRBJ1-1, reads GAGVSQTPSNKVTEKGKYVELRCDPISGHTALYWYRQSLGQGPEFLIYFQGTGAADDSGLPNDRFFAVRPEGSVSTLKIQRTERGDSAVYLCASSFAANTEAFFGQGTRLTVV.